Included here is one T cell receptor beta chain sequence, with context. The data originate from a study of control samples from healthy donors and cancer patients. Sequenced by immunoSEQ multiplex PCR; TCRdb stores in-frame clones only, minus some. This sample yields nearly 200,000 clones, of which roughly nine tenths are seen a single time; 1.5% to 2% belongs to the top ten. Trimming removed 0 bases at V and 5 bases at J, with 14 bases between. The CDR3 consists of 15 residues. Germline loops: CDR1 LGHDT, CDR2 YNNKEL (reference sequence). The clonotype was recovered from a man aged 25-45 years in good health. V and J are TRBV3-1 (or the pseudogene TRBV3-2) and TRBJ2-7; no firm D call. The sequenced sample consisted of blood. CDR3: CASSQERSPRHEQYF. CDR3 in DNA: TGTGCCAGCAGCCAAGAAAGGAGTCCACGGCACGAGCAGTACTTC.